This paragraph covers one T cell receptor (beta chain) sequence. Its antigen is undetermined. This sample's time point: recipient sample about 28 days before transplant, after cytoreduction. This sample is part of a study of T cell clonotyping in hematopoietic cell transplantation. Study information: Recipients' pretransplant samples followed cytoreduction.

Libraries were prepared by immunoSEQ multiplex PCR; TCRdb keeps only in-frame clonotypes and omits some of them. The sample lists 2,000 or so clones, roughly 92% occurring once. Germline V gene lookup returns CDR1 SQVTM and CDR2 ANQGSEA. Trimming removed 4 bases at V and 3 bases at J, with 6 bases between. This CDR3 has 11 residues. Study-level findings and limits: Without cell sorting, CD4 versus CD8 contributions remain unresolved. Recipient TCR diversity dropped after transplant; expanded clonotypes rose from day 30 to 180.

This sequence was found in a woman between 50 and 59 years old with acute myeloid leukemia. Some clones in this sample may be carry-over from other donors' samples. The chain recombines TRBV29-1 with TRBJ1-1; D gene uncertain. Sample: peripheral blood mononuclear cells, taken before stem cell transplant. As DNA, the CDR3 is TGCAGCGTTGTGGGTGACACTGAAGCTTTCTTT. Translated, it gives CSVVGDTEAFF.